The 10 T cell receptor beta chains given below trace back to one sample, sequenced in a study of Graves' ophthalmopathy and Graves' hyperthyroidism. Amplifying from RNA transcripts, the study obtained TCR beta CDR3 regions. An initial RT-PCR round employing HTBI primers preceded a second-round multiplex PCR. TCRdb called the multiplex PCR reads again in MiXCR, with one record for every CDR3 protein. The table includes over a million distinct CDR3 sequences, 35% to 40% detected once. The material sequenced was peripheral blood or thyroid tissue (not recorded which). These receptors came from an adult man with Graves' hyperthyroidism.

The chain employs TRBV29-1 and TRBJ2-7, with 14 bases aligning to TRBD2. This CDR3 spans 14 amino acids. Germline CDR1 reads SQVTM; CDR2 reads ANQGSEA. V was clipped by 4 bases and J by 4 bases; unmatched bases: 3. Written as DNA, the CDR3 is TGCAGCGTTGCGACTAGCGGGGGGGCTTACGAGCAGTACTTC. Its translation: CSVATSGGAYEQYF.

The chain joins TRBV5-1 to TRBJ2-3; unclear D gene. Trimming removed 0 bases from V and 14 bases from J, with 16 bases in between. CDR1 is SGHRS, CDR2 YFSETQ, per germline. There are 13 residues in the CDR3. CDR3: CASSLAALSIRYF. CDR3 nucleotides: TGCGCCAGCAGCTTGGCGGCTCTATCTATCCGGTATTTT.

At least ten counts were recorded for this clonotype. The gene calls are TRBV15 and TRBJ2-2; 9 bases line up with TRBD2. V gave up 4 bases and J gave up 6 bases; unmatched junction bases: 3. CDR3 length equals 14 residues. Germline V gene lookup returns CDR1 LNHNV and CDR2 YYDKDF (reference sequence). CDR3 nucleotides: TGTGCCACCAGCATGCGCGGGAGGGCCGGGGAGCTGTTTTTT. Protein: CATSMRGRAGELFF.

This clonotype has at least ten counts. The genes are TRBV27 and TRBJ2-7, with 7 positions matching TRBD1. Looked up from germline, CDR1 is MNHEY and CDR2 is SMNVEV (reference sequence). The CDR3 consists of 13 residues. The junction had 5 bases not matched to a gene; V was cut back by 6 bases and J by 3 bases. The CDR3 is CASSSTGVYEQYF. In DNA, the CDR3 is TGTGCCAGCAGCTCTACAGGGGTCTACGAGCAGTACTTC.

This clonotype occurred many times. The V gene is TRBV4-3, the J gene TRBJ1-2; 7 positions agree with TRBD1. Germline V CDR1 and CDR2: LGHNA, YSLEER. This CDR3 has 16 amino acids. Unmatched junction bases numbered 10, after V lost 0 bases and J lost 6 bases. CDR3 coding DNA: TGCGCCAGCAGCCAAGAGGGTCGGACAGGAGGTAATGGCTACACCTTC. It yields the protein CASSQEGRTGGNGYTF.

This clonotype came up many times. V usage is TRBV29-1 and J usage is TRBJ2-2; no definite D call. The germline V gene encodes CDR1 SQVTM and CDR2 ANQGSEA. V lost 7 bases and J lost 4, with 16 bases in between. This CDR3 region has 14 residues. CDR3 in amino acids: CSADMASGTGELFF. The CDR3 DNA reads TGCAGCGCCGACATGGCCTCGGGCACCGGGGAGCTGTTTTTT.

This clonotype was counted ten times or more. CDR3 region: CASSTAGTYYEQYF. As DNA, the CDR3 is TGTGCCAGCAGCACAGCTGGGACGTACTACGAGCAGTACTTC. The chain combines TRBV11-2 with TRBJ2-7, with D perhaps being TRBD1 or TRBD2 (5 bases each). The CDR3 consists of 14 residues. The V and J ends lost 5 bases and 3 bases respectively, with 14 bases between them. Per the germline V gene, CDR1 is SGHAT and CDR2 is FQNNGV.

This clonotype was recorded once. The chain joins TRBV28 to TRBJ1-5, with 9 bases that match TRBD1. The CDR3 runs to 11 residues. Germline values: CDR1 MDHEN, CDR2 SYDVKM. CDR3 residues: CDRGQDQPQHF. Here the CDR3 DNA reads TGTGACAGGGGGCAAGATCAGCCCCAGCATTTT.

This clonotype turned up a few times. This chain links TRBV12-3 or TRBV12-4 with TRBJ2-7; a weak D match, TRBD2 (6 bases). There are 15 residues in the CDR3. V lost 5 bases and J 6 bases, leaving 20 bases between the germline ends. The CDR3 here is CASSRETIRYSEQYF. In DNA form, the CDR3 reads TGTGCCAGCAGTCGGGAGACGATCAGGTACTCCGAGCAGTACTTC.

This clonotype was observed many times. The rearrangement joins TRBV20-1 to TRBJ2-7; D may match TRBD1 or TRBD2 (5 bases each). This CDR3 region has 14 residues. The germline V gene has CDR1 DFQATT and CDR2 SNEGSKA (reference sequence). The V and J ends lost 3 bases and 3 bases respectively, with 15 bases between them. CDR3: CSARPWGSGYEQYF. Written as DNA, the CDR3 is TGCAGTGCTAGGCCATGGGGGAGCGGCTACGAGCAGTACTTC.